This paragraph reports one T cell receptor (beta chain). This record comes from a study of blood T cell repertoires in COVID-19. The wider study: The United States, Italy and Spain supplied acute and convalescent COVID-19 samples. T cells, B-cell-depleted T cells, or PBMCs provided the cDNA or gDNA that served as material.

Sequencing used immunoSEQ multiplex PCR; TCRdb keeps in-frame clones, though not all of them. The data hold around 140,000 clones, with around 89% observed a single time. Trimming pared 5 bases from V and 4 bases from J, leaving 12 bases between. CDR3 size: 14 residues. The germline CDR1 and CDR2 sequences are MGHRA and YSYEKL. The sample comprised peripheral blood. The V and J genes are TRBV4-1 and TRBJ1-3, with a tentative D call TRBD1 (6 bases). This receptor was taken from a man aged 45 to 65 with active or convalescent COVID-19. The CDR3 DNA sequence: TGCGCCAGCAGCGCTCGGGACATCGGAAACACCATATATTTT. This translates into CASSARDIGNTIYF.